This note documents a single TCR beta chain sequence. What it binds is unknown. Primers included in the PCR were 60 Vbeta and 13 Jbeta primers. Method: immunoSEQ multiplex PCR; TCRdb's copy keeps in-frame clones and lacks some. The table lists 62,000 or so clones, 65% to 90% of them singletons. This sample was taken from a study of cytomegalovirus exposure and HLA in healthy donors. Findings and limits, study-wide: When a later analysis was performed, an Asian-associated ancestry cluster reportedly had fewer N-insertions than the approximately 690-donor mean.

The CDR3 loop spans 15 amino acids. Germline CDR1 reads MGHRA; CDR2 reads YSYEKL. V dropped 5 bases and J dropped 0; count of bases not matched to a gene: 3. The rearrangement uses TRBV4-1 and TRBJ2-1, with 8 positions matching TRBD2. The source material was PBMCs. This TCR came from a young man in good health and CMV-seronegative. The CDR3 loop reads CASSYSGNSYNEQFF. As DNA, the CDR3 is TGCGCCAGCAGCTATAGCGGGAACTCCTACAATGAGCAGTTCTTC.